Shown below are 13 T cell receptor beta chains from a single sample sequenced in a study of T cell clusters in autoimmune cytopenias. Multiplex touch-down PCR amplified TRB using TRB-A and TRB-B pools in one tube. TCRdb re-called the multiplex PCR reads and gives one entry per CDR3 protein, without DNA. Seen in this sample are about 2,700 distinct CDR3 sequences; the ten most common clones hold roughly 35%. TRB was amplified from roughly 270 ng of peripheral blood genomic DNA per sample. The sequencing input was peripheral blood. The receptor source for this set is a human donor with an autoimmune cytopenia, with autoimmune hepatitis or in good health (not recorded which).

This clonotype is identified as medium-sized from frequency. The CDR3: CASSLRSGLGKLFF. The rearrangement joins TRBV27 to TRBJ1-4. The germline V gene has CDR1 MNHEY and CDR2 SMNVEV (reference sequence). This CDR3 region has 14 residues.

This clonotype ranks as medium-sized in terms of frequency. This sequence joins TRBV19 and TRBJ2-2; TCRdb gives TRBD1 as the D gene, but with no DNA this cannot be confirmed. In germline, CDR1 is LNHDA, CDR2 SQIVND (reference sequence). The CDR3 covers 18 residues. CDR3 region: CASSIVGQGLKLSGELFF.

The chain is built from TRBV30 and TRBJ1-5; TCRdb returns TRBD1, unconfirmable since there is no DNA. CDR3 length: 17 amino acids. Germline CDR1 and CDR2: GTSNPN and SVGIG (reference sequence). This CDR3 reads CAWTPPPGRWGNQPQHF.

This clonotype counts as medium-sized by frequency. The chain employs TRBV27 and TRBJ1-1. From germline, CDR1 is MNHEY and CDR2 SMNVEV (reference sequence). This CDR3 comprises 14 residues. This chain's CDR3 is CASSLAERDTEAFF.

This clonotype is deemed medium-sized (0.01 to 0.1%) by its frequency. This chain links TRBV18 with TRBJ2-7; TCRdb proposes TRBD2, but this gene call is untestable without DNA. The CDR3 runs to 15 residues. The germline V gene has CDR1 KGHSH and CDR2 LQKENI. This CDR3 is CASSPTSGEIYEQYF.

This clonotype registers medium-sized by frequency. V usage is TRBV7-2 and J usage is TRBJ1-2; TCRdb's assignment of TRBD1 cannot be checked, as there is no DNA. The CDR3 contains 14 residues. Germline CDR1 SGHTA, CDR2 FQGNSA. The CDR3 protein is CASSPDRGDYGYTF.

The chain links TRBV15 to TRBJ1-2; TCRdb gives TRBD1 as the D gene, but with no DNA this cannot be confirmed. The germline V gene encodes CDR1 LNHNV and CDR2 YYDKDF (reference sequence). The CDR3 has 13 amino acids. CDR3 amino acids: CATSRTGSYGYTF.

This clonotype is identified as large (0.1 to 1%) from frequency. The chain uses TRBV7-2 and TRBJ2-5; TCRdb outputs TRBD1, but without DNA this stays unchecked. The CDR3 spans 15 residues. Germline V gives CDR1 SGHTA, CDR2 FQGNSA. CDR3 region: CASSSQGSWAETQYF.

This clonotype is classed as medium-sized (0.01 to 0.1%) by frequency. V and J are TRBV7-6 and TRBJ2-3; with no DNA, the TCRdb D assignment of TRBD1 cannot be verified. The CDR3 spans 14 residues. CDR1 SGHVS and CDR2 FNYEAQ come from the germline V gene. The chain's CDR3 is CASSSGTAPDTQYF.

The chain links TRBV27 to TRBJ1-6. The CDR3 is 16 amino acids. The V gene's germline CDR1 is MNHEY and CDR2 SMNVEV (reference sequence). The CDR3 is CASSLVWSSYNSPLHF.

The chain joins TRBV4-1 to TRBJ1-5; the TCRdb call, TRBD1, lacks DNA for checking. From germline, CDR1 is MGHRA and CDR2 YSYEKL. The CDR3 has 15 amino acids. CDR3 in amino acids: CASSLAQQGNQPQHF.

This clonotype ranks as medium-sized in terms of frequency. The chain is built from TRBV7-6 and TRBJ2-7; TCRdb outputs TRBD1, but without DNA this stays unchecked. The CDR3 sequence is 14 residues long. Per the germline V gene, CDR1 is SGHVS and CDR2 is FNYEAQ. The CDR3 sequence: CASSLTGTGREQYF.

J is TRBJ2-1 and V is TRBV6-5. This CDR3 has 13 amino acids. CDR1 and CDR2 from the germline V gene are MNHEY and SVGAGI. CDR3: CASSYTSSNEQFF.